Listed below are T cell receptor beta chains from one sample, sequenced in a study of blood T cell repertoires in COVID-19. Method: immunoSEQ multiplex PCR; TCRdb's copy keeps in-frame clones and lacks some. Of about 42,000 clones in the sample, 80% to 90% were seen once. Sequencing used peripheral blood. These TCRs come from a man under 40 with active or convalescent COVID-19. The CDR3 runs from the conserved cysteine through the conserved F or W. Each record gives: V gene, J gene, D gene, clone size, CDR3 protein, CDR3 DNA. D genes are given only for firm matches. Clone size appears in some rows only: once, few, many, or a class for an expanded clone.

>TRBV7-9|TRBJ1-2|-|-
CASSFSGNDGYTF
TGTGCCAGCAGCTTTAGCGGGAACGATGGCTACACCTTC
>TRBV5-1|TRBJ2-1|TRBD2|-
CASSRTSGAYNEQFF
TGCGCCAGCAGCCGGACTAGCGGGGCTTACAATGAGCAGTTCTTC
>TRBV11-2|TRBJ2-2|-|-
CASSRPTQGNRNTGELFF
TGTGCCAGCAGCCGACCCACACAGGGAAACCGGAACACCGGGGAGCTGTTTTTT
>TRBV28|TRBJ2-7|-|few
CASSLTDSYEQYF
TGTGCCAGCAGTTTGACAGATAGTTACGAGCAGTACTTC
>TRBV11-2|TRBJ1-2|TRBD1|-
CASSSLRDRLRHGYTF
TGTGCCAGCAGCTCACTGAGGGACAGGTTGCGTCATGGCTACACCTTC
>TRBV11-2|TRBJ1-2|-|-
CASSQQGSYGYTF
TGTGCCAGCAGCCAACAGGGATCCTATGGCTACACCTTC
>TRBV9|TRBJ2-6|TRBD1|-
CASSVTGTGANVLTF
TGTGCCAGCAGCGTGACAGGGACTGGGGCCAACGTCCTGACTTTC
>TRBV3-1/TRBV3-2|TRBJ1-2|TRBD1|-
CASSHPGQGPYGYTF
TGTGCCAGCAGCCACCCGGGACAGGGGCCCTATGGCTACACCTTC
>TRBV14|TRBJ2-5|-|-
CASSQVRETQYF
TGTGCCAGCAGCCAAGTTCGAGAGACCCAGTACTTC
>TRBV29-1|TRBJ2-5|-|-
CSVGQPLRPTETQYF
TGCAGCGTTGGCCAGCCACTAAGACCCACGGAGACCCAGTACTTC
>TRBV11-3|TRBJ1-1|TRBD1|-
CASSLAPWTGMNTEAFF
TGTGCCAGCAGCTTAGCCCCCTGGACAGGCATGAACACTGAAGCTTTCTTT
>TRBV6-5|TRBJ1-4|TRBD1|-
CASSYRGQPFEKLFF
TGTGCCAGCAGTTACCGGGGACAGCCCTTTGAAAAACTGTTTTTT
>TRBV2|TRBJ1-6|TRBD1|-
CASTTGTGNNSPLHF
TGTGCCAGCACAACCGGGACAGGGAATAATTCACCCCTCCACTTT
>TRBV24-1|TRBJ2-1|-|-
CATSDVNEPNEQFF
TGTGCCACCAGTGATGTTAATGAGCCCAATGAGCAGTTCTTC
>TRBV2|TRBJ1-5|-|once
CASSEALRGSQPQHF
TGTGCCAGCAGTGAAGCACTCCGGGGGTCTCAGCCCCAGCATTTT
>TRBV7-3|TRBJ1-1|TRBD1|-
CASSLGQGSTEAFF
TGTGCCAGCAGCCTTGGACAGGGTTCTACTGAAGCTTTCTTT
>TRBV19|TRBJ1-1|TRBD1|-
CASSLDRDWTEAFF
TGTGCCAGTAGTCTGGACAGGGATTGGACTGAAGCTTTCTTT
>TRBV2|TRBJ1-4|-|-
CASTPSRGTATNEKLFF
TGTGCCAGCACCCCCTCTCGGGGGACGGCAACTAATGAAAAACTGTTTTTT
>TRBV4-2|TRBJ2-2|TRBD2|-
CASSQDVGRAGELFF
TGTGCCAGCAGCCAAGATGTGGGGAGGGCCGGGGAGCTGTTTTTT
>TRBV5-6|TRBJ1-2|-|-
CASSLVYSNYGYTF
TGTGCCAGCAGCTTGGTTTACAGTAACTATGGCTACACCTTC
>TRBV7-9|TRBJ1-4|TRBD1|-
CASSFGQGREKLFF
TGTGCCAGCAGCTTTGGACAGGGACGCGAAAAACTGTTTTTT
>TRBV14|TRBJ1-6|-|-
CASSVGGKNSPLHF
TGTGCCAGCAGCGTGGGCGGGAAGAATTCACCCCTCCACTTT
>TRBV7-2|TRBJ2-1|-|-
CASSLRRATGVSYNEQFF
TGTGCCAGCAGCTTAAGACGGGCGACGGGAGTATCCTACAATGAGCAGTTCTTC
>TRBV6-5|TRBJ2-6|-|-
CATQGSGANVLTF
TGTGCCACCCAGGGGTCTGGGGCCAACGTCCTGACTTTC
>TRBV11-3|TRBJ2-3|TRBD2|-
CASSPGLAGGQTDTQYF
TGTGCCAGCAGCCCCGGACTAGCGGGAGGGCAAACAGATACGCAGTATTTT
>TRBV6-4|TRBJ2-3|TRBD2|-
CASSDSSSGGADTQYF
TGTGCCAGCAGTGACTCGTCTAGCGGGGGGGCAGATACGCAGTATTTT
>TRBV11-2|TRBJ2-1|-|-
CASSLDPRFGEFSYNEQFF
TGTGCCAGCAGCTTAGATCCCAGATTCGGAGAATTCTCCTACAATGAGCAGTTCTTC
>TRBV5-6|TRBJ1-1|TRBD1|-
CASNPSVDRATEAFF
TGTGCCAGCAACCCCTCCGTGGACAGGGCTACTGAAGCTTTCTTT
>TRBV7-9|TRBJ2-3|TRBD2|-
CASSIKRGDTDTQYF
TGTGCCAGCAGCATCAAGCGGGGGGACACAGATACGCAGTATTTT
>TRBV5-5|TRBJ1-5|-|once
CASSLILGRSDQPQHF
TGTGCCAGCAGCCTTATCCTAGGAAGGTCTGATCAGCCCCAGCATTTT
>TRBV12-5|TRBJ2-5|-|-
CASGPAGGETQYF
TGTGCTAGTGGTCCCGCCGGAGGAGAGACCCAGTACTTC
>TRBV19|TRBJ2-6|-|-
CASSTQQTGANVLTF
TGTGCCAGTAGTACACAGCAGACTGGGGCCAACGTCCTGACTTTC
>TRBV9|TRBJ1-4|TRBD1|-
CASSAGTGEKLFF
TGTGCCAGCAGCGCTGGGACAGGTGAAAAACTGTTTTTT
>TRBV27|TRBJ1-5|TRBD1|-
CASSSQAGGYSNQPQHF
TGTGCCAGCAGTTCCCAAGCAGGGGGGTATAGCAATCAGCCCCAGCATTTT
>TRBV6-5|TRBJ2-5|-|-
CASSYRQGIQETQYF
TGTGCCAGCAGTTACCGCCAGGGCATCCAAGAGACCCAGTACTTC
>TRBV12-3/TRBV12-4|TRBJ2-1|TRBD2|-
CASLSGGAGPQFF
TGTGCCAGTCTTAGCGGGGGGGCAGGACCGCAGTTCTTC
>TRBV5-1|TRBJ2-7|-|-
CASSQTPGFFSYEQYF
TGCGCCAGCAGCCAGACCCCGGGTTTCTTCTCCTACGAGCAGTACTTC
>TRBV2|TRBJ2-3|TRBD1|-
CASSLQGPGDTQYF
TGTGCCAGCAGTTTACAGGGGCCCGGGGATACGCAGTATTTT
>TRBV11-2|TRBJ1-3|-|-
CASSPSGATIYF
TGTGCCAGCAGCCCCAGTGGAGCCACCATATATTTT
>TRBV7-3|TRBJ2-3|TRBD2|-
CASSPTSADTQYF
TGTGCCAGCTCCCCTACTAGCGCAGATACGCAGTATTTT
>TRBV7-6|TRBJ2-5|-|-
CASSLVGRHGGETQYF
TGTGCCAGCAGCTTAGTGGGGCGGCATGGGGGGGAGACCCAGTACTTC
>TRBV12-5|TRBJ2-3|-|once
CASGLGQKSTDTQYF
TGTGCTAGTGGTTTGGGACAGAAAAGCACAGATACGCAGTATTTT
>TRBV27|TRBJ2-7|TRBD1|-
CASSSAGTGGSEQYF
TGTGCCAGCAGTTCGGCCGGGACAGGGGGCTCCGAGCAGTACTTC
>TRBV27|TRBJ1-6|-|-
CASSPSSYNSPLHF
TGTGCCAGCAGTCCGAGCTCCTATAATTCACCCCTCCACTTT
>TRBV15|TRBJ2-5|TRBD2|-
CATSRGLSPGLAPETQYF
TGTGCCACCAGCAGAGGTCTTTCCCCGGGACTAGCCCCCGAGACCCAGTACTTC
>TRBV7-8|TRBJ2-1|TRBD2|-
CASRASGSSYNEQFF
TGTGCCAGCAGGGCTAGCGGGAGCTCCTACAATGAGCAGTTCTTC
>TRBV24-1|TRBJ1-5|-|-
CATSASGYGQPQHF
TGTGCCACCAGTGCTTCAGGGTACGGTCAGCCCCAGCATTTT
>TRBV6-6|TRBJ2-4|-|-
CASRRRDITLAKNIQYF
TGTGCCAGCAGGCGACGGGACATAACCCTAGCCAAAAACATTCAGTACTTC
>TRBV10-2|TRBJ1-1|TRBD1|-
CASGQANTEAFF
TGCGCCAGCGGACAGGCCAACACTGAAGCTTTCTTT
>TRBV11-2|TRBJ2-3|-|-
CASSLMQAGTDTQYF
TGTGCCAGCAGCTTGATGCAAGCCGGCACAGATACGCAGTATTTT
>TRBV4-1|TRBJ2-3|TRBD2|-
CASSQVRSSGSTDTQYF
TGCGCCAGCAGCCAAGTAAGGAGTAGCGGGAGCACAGATACGCAGTATTTT
>TRBV5-6|TRBJ1-6|-|-
CASSWGDEQGSYNSPLHF
TGTGCCAGCAGCTGGGGAGACGAACAGGGCTCCTATAATTCACCCCTCCACTTT
>TRBV19|TRBJ2-2|TRBD1|-
CASSMGQGARPNTGELFF
TGTGCCAGTAGTATGGGACAGGGGGCAAGACCGAACACCGGGGAGCTGTTTTTT
>TRBV18|TRBJ2-1|TRBD2|-
CASSTPGLASFNEQFF
TGTGCCAGCTCAACGCCGGGACTAGCATCGTTCAATGAGCAGTTCTTC
>TRBV5-5|TRBJ1-1|TRBD1|-
CASSLPGQSSFEAFF
TGTGCCAGCAGCTTGCCGGGACAGAGCTCTTTTGAAGCTTTCTTT
>TRBV7-9|TRBJ1-4|-|-
CASSFGRDWSNEKLFF
TGTGCCAGCAGCTTCGGGAGGGACTGGTCTAATGAAAAACTGTTTTTT
>TRBV7-9|TRBJ1-1|-|-
CASSFTRDTEAFF
TGTGCCAGCAGCTTTACGAGGGACACTGAAGCTTTCTTT
>TRBV11-2|TRBJ1-1|TRBD1|-
CASSPPPGQPSEAFF
TGTGCCAGCAGCCCCCCTCCGGGACAGCCTTCTGAAGCTTTCTTT
>TRBV6-5|TRBJ2-7|-|once
CASHSPGQPTYEQYF
TGTGCCAGTCACTCACCCGGACAGCCTACCTACGAGCAGTACTTC
>TRBV3-1/TRBV3-2|TRBJ2-5|TRBD2|once
CASRLRGVAGQQETQYF
TGTGCCAGCCGACTCAGGGGAGTAGCGGGGCAACAAGAGACCCAGTACTTC